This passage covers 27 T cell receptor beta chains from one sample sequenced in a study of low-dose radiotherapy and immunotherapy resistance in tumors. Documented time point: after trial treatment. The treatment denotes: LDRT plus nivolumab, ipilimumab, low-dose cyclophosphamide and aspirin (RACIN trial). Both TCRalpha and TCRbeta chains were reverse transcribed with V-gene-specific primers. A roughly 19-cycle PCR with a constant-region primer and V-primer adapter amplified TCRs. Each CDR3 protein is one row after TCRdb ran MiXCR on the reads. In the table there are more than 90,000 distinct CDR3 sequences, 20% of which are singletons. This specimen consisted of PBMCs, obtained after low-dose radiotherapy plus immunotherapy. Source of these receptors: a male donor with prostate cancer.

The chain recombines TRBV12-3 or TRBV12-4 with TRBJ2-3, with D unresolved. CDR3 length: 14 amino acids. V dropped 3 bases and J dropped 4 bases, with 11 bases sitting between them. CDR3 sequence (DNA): TGTGCCAGCAGTTTGTCCTATACGGCAGATACGCAGTATTTT. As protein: CASSLSYTADTQYF.

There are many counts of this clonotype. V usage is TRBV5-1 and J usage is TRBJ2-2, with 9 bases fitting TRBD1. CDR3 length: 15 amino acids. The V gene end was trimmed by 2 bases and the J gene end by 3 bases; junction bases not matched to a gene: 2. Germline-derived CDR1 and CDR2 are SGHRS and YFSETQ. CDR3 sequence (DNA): TGCGCCAGCAGCTTTGACAGGGGGGACACCGGGGAGCTGTTTTTT. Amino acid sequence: CASSFDRGDTGELFF.

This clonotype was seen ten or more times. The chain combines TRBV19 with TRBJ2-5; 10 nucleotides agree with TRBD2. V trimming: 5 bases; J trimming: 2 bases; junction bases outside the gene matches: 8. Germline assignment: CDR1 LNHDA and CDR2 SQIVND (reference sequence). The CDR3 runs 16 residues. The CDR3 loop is CASSLDSGGRQETQYF. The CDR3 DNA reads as TGTGCCAGTAGTCTCGATAGCGGGGGGCGACAAGAGACCCAGTACTTC.

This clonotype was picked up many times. This chain's CDR3 is CASTQYQGEDTEAFF. Here the CDR3 DNA reads TGTGCCAGCACTCAATACCAGGGGGAGGACACTGAAGCTTTCTTT. The rearrangement uses TRBV2 and TRBJ1-1; 7 bases align to TRBD1. This CDR3 region has 15 residues. Germline CDR1 SNHLY, CDR2 FYNNEI. Trimming took 7 bases from V and 3 from J; bases not matched to a gene: 11.

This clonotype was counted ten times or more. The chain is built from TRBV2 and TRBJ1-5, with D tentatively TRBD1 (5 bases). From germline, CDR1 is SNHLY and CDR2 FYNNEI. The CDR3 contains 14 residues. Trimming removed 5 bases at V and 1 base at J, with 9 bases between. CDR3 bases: TGTGCCAGCAGTTCTCAGGGAAGCAATCAGCCCCAGCATTTT. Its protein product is CASSSQGSNQPQHF.

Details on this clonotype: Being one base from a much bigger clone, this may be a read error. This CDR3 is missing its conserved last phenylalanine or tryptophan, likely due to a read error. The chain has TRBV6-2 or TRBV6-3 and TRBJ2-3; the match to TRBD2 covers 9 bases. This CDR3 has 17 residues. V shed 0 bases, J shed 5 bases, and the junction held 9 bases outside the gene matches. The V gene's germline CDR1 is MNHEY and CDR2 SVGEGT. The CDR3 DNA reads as TGTGCCAGCAGTTACTCGCGTCGGCGGGGGGGCGGAGATACGCAGTATTAT. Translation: CASSYSRRRGGGDTQYY.

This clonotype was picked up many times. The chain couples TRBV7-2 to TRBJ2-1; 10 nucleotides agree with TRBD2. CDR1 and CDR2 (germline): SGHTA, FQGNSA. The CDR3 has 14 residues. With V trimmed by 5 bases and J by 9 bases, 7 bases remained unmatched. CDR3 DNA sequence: TGTGCCAGCAGCCTCGGACTAGCGGAGGGTGAGCAGTTCTTC. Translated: CASSLGLAEGEQFF.

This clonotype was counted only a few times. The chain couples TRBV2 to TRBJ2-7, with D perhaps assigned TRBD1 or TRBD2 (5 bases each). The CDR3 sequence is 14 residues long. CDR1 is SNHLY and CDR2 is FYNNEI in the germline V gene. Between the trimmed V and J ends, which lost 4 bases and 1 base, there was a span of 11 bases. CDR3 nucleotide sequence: TGTGCCAGCAGTGGGGGGTCAGGGTCCTACGAGCAGTACTTC. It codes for CASSGGSGSYEQYF. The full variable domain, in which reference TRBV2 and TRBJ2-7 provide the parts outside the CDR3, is EPEVTQTPSHQVTQMGQEVILRCVPISNHLYFYWYRQILGQKVEFLVSFYNNEISEKSEIFDDQFSVERPDGSNFTLKIRSTKLEDSAMYFCASSGGSGSYEQYFGPGTRLTVT.

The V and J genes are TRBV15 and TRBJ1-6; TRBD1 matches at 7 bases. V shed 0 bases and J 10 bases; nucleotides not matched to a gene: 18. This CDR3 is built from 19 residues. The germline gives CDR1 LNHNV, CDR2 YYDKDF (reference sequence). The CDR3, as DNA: TGTGCCACCAGCAGAGATATCCAGGGGGATGCGCATACTCTATCACCCCTCCACTTT. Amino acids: CATSRDIQGDAHTLSPLHF.

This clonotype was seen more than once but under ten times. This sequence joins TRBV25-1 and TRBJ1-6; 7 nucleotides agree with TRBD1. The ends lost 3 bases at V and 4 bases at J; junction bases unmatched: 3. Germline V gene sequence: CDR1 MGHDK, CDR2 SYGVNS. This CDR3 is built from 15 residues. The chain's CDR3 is CASSDNRGYNSPLHF. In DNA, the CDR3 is TGTGCCAGCAGTGATAACAGGGGATATAATTCACCCCTCCACTTT.

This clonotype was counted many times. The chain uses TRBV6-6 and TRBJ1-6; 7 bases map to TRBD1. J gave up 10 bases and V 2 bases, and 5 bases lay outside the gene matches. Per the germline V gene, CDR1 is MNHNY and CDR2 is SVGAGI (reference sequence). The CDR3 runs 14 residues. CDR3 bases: TGTGCCAGCAGTTACAGCCAGGGGGGATCACCCCTCCACTTT. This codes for CASSYSQGGSPLHF.

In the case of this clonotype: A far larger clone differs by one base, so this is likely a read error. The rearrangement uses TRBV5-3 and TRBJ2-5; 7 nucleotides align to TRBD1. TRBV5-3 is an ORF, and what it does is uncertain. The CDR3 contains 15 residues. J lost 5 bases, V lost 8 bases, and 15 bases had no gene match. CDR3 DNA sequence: TGTGCCAGCAGCCGGGGACAGTCACCTGAGGAGACCCAGTACTTC. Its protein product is CASSRGQSPEETQYF.

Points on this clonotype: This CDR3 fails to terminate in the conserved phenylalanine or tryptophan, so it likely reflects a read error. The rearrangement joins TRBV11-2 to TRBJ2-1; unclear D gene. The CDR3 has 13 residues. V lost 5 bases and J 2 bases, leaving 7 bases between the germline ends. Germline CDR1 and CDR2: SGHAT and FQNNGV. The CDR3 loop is CASSVGTYNEQFL. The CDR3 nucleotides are TGTGCCAGCAGCGTGGGGACCTACAATGAGCAGTTCTTA.

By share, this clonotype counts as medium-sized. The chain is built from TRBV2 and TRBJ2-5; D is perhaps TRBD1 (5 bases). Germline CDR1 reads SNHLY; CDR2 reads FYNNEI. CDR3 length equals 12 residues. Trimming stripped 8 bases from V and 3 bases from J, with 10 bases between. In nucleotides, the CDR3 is TGTGCCAGCCGTAGGGGTAAAGAGACCCAGTACTTC. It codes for CASRRGKETQYF.

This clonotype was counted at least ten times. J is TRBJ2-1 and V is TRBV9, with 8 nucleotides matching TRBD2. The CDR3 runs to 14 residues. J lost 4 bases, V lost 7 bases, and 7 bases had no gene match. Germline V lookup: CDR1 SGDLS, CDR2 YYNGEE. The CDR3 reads CASVPTSAYNEQFF. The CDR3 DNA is TGTGCCAGCGTGCCGACTAGCGCATACAATGAGCAGTTCTTC.

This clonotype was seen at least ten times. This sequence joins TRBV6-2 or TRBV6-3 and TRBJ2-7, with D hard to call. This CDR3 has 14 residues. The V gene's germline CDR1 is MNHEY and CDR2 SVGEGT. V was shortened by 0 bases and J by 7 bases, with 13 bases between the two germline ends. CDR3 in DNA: TGTGCCAGCAGTTACTCGAGAACAGCGCGGGAGCAGTACTTC. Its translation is CASSYSRTAREQYF.

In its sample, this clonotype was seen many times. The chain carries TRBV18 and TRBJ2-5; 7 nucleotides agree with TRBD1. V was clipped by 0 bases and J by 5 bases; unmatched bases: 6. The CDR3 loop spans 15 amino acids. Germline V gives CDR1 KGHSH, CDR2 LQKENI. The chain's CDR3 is CASSPPSTGPETQYF. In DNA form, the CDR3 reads TGTGCCAGCTCACCACCTTCGACAGGGCCGGAGACCCAGTACTTC.

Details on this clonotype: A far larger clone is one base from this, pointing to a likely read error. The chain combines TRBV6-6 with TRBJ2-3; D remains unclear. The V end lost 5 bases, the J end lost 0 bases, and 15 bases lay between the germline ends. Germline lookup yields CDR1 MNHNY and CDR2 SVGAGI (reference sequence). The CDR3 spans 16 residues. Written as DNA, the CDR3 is TGTGCCAGCAGTGAAGGCTGGAGCCCTAGCACAGATACGCAGTATTTT. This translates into CASSEGWSPSTDTQYF.

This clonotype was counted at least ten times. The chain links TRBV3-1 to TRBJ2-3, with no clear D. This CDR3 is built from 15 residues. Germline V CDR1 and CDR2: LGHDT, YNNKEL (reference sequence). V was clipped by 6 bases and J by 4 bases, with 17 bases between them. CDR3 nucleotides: TGTGCCAGCAGTCAATCGGTTTATTTACCAGATACGCAGTATTTT. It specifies CASSQSVYLPDTQYF.

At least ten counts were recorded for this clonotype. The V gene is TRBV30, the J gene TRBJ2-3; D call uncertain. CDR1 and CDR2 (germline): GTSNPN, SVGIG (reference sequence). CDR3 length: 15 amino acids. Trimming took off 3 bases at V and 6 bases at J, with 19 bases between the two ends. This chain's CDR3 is CAWRATYGLWDTQYF. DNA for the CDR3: TGTGCCTGGAGAGCTACCTATGGTTTATGGGATACGCAGTATTTT.

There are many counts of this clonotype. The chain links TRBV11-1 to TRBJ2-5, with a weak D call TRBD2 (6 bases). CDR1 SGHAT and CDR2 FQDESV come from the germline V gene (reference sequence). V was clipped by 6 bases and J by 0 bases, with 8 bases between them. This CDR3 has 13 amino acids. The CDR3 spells CASRSGYQETQYF. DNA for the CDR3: TGTGCCAGCAGAAGCGGGTACCAAGAGACCCAGTACTTC.

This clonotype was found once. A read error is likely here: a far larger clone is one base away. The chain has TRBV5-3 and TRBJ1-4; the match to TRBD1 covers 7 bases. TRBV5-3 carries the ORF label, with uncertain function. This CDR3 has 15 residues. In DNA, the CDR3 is TGTGCCAGGAGCTTGGATTTGACAGGGACTGAAAAACTGTTTTTT. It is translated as CARSLDLTGTEKLFF.

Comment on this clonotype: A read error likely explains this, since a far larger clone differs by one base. This CDR3 reads CSVGSPGAHNEQYF. The CDR3 DNA reads as TGCAGCGTTGGTTCTCCAGGGGCCCACAATGAGCAGTACTTC. The rearrangement links TRBV29-1 to TRBJ2-7, with D perhaps matching TRBD1 (6 bases). There are 14 residues in the CDR3. The germline V gene has CDR1 SQVTM and CDR2 ANQGSEA. The V end was cut by 4 bases, the J end by 7 bases, with 20 bases between.

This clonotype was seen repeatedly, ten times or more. Here the CDR3 DNA reads TGTGCCTGGAGTACCTACAGGGGCTCCCAAGAGACCCAGTACTTC. Translated: CAWSTYRGSQETQYF. This chain uses TRBV30 with TRBJ2-5; 7 nucleotides match TRBD1. The CDR3 contains 15 residues. Germline trimming cut 2 bases from V and 1 base from J; bases unmatched to any gene: 7. The germline CDR1 and CDR2 sequences are GTSNPN and SVGIG (reference sequence).

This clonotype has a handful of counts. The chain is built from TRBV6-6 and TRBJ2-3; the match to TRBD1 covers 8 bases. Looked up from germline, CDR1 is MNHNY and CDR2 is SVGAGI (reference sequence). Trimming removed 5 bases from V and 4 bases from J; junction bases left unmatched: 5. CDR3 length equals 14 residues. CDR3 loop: CASSLGQGADTQYF. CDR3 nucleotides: TGTGCCAGCAGTCTCGGACAGGGAGCAGATACGCAGTATTTT.

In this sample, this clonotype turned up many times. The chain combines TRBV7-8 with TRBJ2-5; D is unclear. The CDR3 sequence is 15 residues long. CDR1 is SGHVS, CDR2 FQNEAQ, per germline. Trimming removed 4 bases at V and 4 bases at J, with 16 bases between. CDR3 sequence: CASSSLSAVGETQYF. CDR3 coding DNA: TGTGCCAGCAGCTCCCTCAGCGCGGTGGGAGAGACCCAGTACTTC.

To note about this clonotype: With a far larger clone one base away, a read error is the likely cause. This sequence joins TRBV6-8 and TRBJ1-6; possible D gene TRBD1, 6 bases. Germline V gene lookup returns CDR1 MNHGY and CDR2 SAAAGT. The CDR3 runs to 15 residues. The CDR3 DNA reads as TGTGCCAGCGCCGACCTTCAGGGGAGGGATTCACCCCACCACTTT. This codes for CASADLQGRDSPHHF.